Here is one T cell receptor beta chain with its context. Its cognate antigen is unknown. These data belong to a study of breast tumors, draining lymph nodes, adjacent tissues. Study outcomes and limitations: Tumor T cell lymph node origin was a supported hypothesis, not proven.

TCRdb used MiXCR to reprocess the multiplex PCR reads, holding one entry per CDR3 protein. The table lists approximately 200,000 distinct CDR3 sequences, 31% of them singletons. Breast cancer patients provided tissue from their axillary draining lymph nodes. Germline V gives CDR1 MNHEY, CDR2 SMNVEV (reference sequence). V was trimmed by 8 bases and J by 9 bases, leaving 17 bases between them. The CDR3 has 13 amino acids. The chain combines TRBV27 with TRBJ2-1, with D possibly called TRBD1 or TRBD2 (5 bases each). Sequencing input: axillary lymph node tissue. The TCR originated in a female donor with breast cancer. Some clones in this sample may be carry-over from other donors' samples. As DNA, the CDR3 is TGTGCCAGCCACCGGGGCCCAGCGACTGAGCAGTTCTTC. It is translated as CASHRGPATEQFF.